Below are 20 T cell receptor beta chains sequenced from a single sample in a study of blood T cell repertoires in COVID-19. Generated by immunoSEQ multiplex PCR, the TCRdb table keeps only in-frame clones and is missing some. The table lists about 82,000 clones, about 86% of them singletons, with approximately 44% in the top ten. The sample was peripheral blood. The source is an elderly man with acute or convalescent COVID-19.

The chain couples TRBV5-1 to TRBJ2-1; tentative D call: TRBD2 (5 bases). Between the trimmed V and J ends, which lost 0 bases and 4 bases, there was a span of 11 bases. The CDR3 runs to 15 residues. Per germline, CDR1 SGHRS and CDR2 YFSETQ. CDR3 bases: TGCGCCAGCAGCTTGGAAGGCACTAGTTACAATGAGCAGTTCTTC. Protein sequence: CASSLEGTSYNEQFF.

The V and J genes are TRBV5-1 and TRBJ2-7; 12 bases are shared with TRBD1. This CDR3 has 15 amino acids. V trimming: 2 bases; J trimming: 6 bases; junction bases outside the gene matches: 6. Germline V gives CDR1 SGHRS, CDR2 YFSETQ. CDR3 sequence: CASSLTGTGGFEQYF. The CDR3 nucleotides are TGCGCCAGCAGCTTAACCGGGACAGGGGGCTTCGAGCAGTACTTC. Variable domain in full (rest from reference TRBV5-1 and TRBJ2-7): KAGVTQTPRYLIKTRGQQVTLSCSPISGHRSVSWYQQTPGQGLQFLFEYFSETQRNKGNFPGRFSGRQFSNSRSEMNVSTLELGDSALYLCASSLTGTGGFEQYFGPGTRLTVT.

The gene calls are TRBV27 and TRBJ2-7, with 8 bases fitting TRBD1. Germline trimming cut 4 bases from V and 2 bases from J; bases unmatched to any gene: 4. The CDR3 has 14 amino acids. Germline CDR1 reads MNHEY; CDR2 reads SMNVEV (reference sequence). The CDR3 loop is CASSYYRGTYEQYF. CDR3 nucleotide sequence: TGTGCCAGCAGTTATTACAGGGGGACCTACGAGCAGTACTTC.

This clone was seen just once. The V and J genes are TRBV19 and TRBJ1-2; D gene uncertain. V was trimmed by 6 bases and J by 8 bases, leaving 16 bases between them. CDR1 LNHDA and CDR2 SQIVND come from the germline V gene (reference sequence). The CDR3 is 13 residues long. The chain's CDR3 is CASRADIYIGYTF. CDR3 in DNA: TGTGCCAGTAGGGCAGACATTTATATCGGCTACACCTTC.

The chain joins TRBV18 to TRBJ2-3; 8 bases are shared with TRBD2. V dropped 5 bases and J dropped 3; count of bases not matched to a gene: 10. In germline, CDR1 is KGHSH, CDR2 LQKENI. The CDR3 runs to 16 residues. The CDR3 region has the DNA TGTGCCAGCTCATCTCTAGGACTAGCCCAGACAGATACGCAGTATTTT. Amino acids: CASSSLGLAQTDTQYF.

The rearrangement uses TRBV14 and TRBJ2-7; the D gene is possibly TRBD1 (6 bases). Trimming shortened V by 3 bases and J by 1 base, and 25 bases separated the two germline ends. There are 19 residues in the CDR3. Per germline, CDR1 SGHDN and CDR2 FVKESK. The CDR3 region has the DNA TGTGCCAGCAGCCACATTTCTTCTGCACCCGGGACACCTTCCTACGAGCAGTACTTC. Its translation is CASSHISSAPGTPSYEQYF.

The chain combines TRBV3-1 (or the pseudogene TRBV3-2) with TRBJ2-7, with 13 bases that match TRBD2. V gave up 1 base and J gave up 4 bases; unmatched junction bases: 4. Germline-derived CDR1 and CDR2 are LGHDT and YNNKEL (reference sequence). This CDR3 is built from 16 residues. CDR3 nucleotide sequence: TGTGCCAGCAGCCAAGGGACTAGCGGGAGTTCATACGAGCAGTACTTC. It is translated as CASSQGTSGSSYEQYF.

V and J are TRBV6-2 or TRBV6-3 and TRBJ1-2; D is ambiguous. The CDR3 has 14 amino acids. V lost 2 bases, J lost 3 bases, and 10 bases lay in between. Germline V CDR1 and CDR2: MNHEY, SVGEGT. CDR3 region: CASSYNPTYYGYTF. As DNA, the CDR3 is TGTGCCAGCAGTTACAACCCTACCTACTATGGCTACACCTTC.

The V and J genes are TRBV30 and TRBJ2-1; the match to TRBD2 covers 8 bases. Germline V gene lookup returns CDR1 GTSNPN and CDR2 SVGIG (reference sequence). The J segment lost 9 bases and the V segment lost 2 bases, leaving 12 bases of the junction unmatched. This CDR3 comprises 15 residues. The CDR3 nucleotides are TGTGCCTGGAGTACGGGGGGGGCTAGATACGGTGAGCAGTTCTTC. Its translation is CAWSTGGARYGEQFF. The entire variable domain, with the rest obtained from reference TRBV30 and TRBJ2-1, is as follows: SQTIHQWPATLVQPVGSPLSLECTVEGTSNPNLYWYRQAAGRGLQLLFYSVGIGQISSEVPQNLSASRPQDRQFILSSKKLLLSDSGFYLCAWSTGGARYGEQFFGPGTRLTVL.

V gene TRBV7-8 combines with J gene TRBJ1-1; D may be TRBD1 (5 bases). CDR3 length equals 15 residues. The V end lost 3 bases, the J end lost 4 bases, and 15 bases lay between the germline ends. The germline V gene has CDR1 SGHVS and CDR2 FQNEAQ. The CDR3 DNA sequence: TGTGCCAGCAGCTTGATTGAAGGGGCTGGCACTGAAGCTTTCTTT. It is translated as CASSLIEGAGTEAFF.

V usage is TRBV7-2 and J usage is TRBJ2-2, with a possible D match to TRBD2 (6 bases). In germline, CDR1 is SGHTA, CDR2 FQGNSA. The CDR3 extends over 16 amino acids. Trimming cost V 7 bases and J 6 bases, with 21 bases left between them. This CDR3 is CASTQWASASSGELFF. DNA for the CDR3: TGTGCCAGCACCCAATGGGCTAGCGCTAGTTCCGGGGAGCTGTTTTTT.

The chain employs TRBV3-1 (or the pseudogene TRBV3-2) and TRBJ1-1; possibly TRBD1 for D (5 bases). The ends were cut back, 4 bases at V and 4 bases at J, with 19 bases in the middle. CDR3 length: 16 residues. Germline-derived CDR1 and CDR2 are LGHDT and YNNKEL (reference sequence). CDR3 nucleotides: TGTGCCAGCAGCCTCCACCAAACAGGCGACAGCACTGAAGCTTTCTTT. It is translated as CASSLHQTGDSTEAFF.

This chain joins TRBV7-9 and TRBJ2-5, with TRBD1 matching over 7 bases. With 4 bases clipped from V and 3 bases from J, the junction kept 8 bases outside the gene matches. CDR3 length equals 15 residues. Germline V gene sequence: CDR1 SEHNR, CDR2 FQNEAQ (reference sequence). Written as DNA, the CDR3 is TGTGCCAGCAGCTCTTACACCGGGACAGAAGAGACCCAGTACTTC. It specifies CASSSYTGTEETQYF. Using reference TRBV7-9 and TRBJ2-5 for the parts outside the CDR3, the full variable domain is DTGVSQNPRHKITKRGQNVTFRCDPISEHNRLYWYRQTLGQGPEFLTYFQNEAQLEKSRLLSDRFSAERPKGSFSTLEIQRTEQGDSAMYLCASSSYTGTEETQYFGPGTRLLVL.

The V call is TRBV5-5, the J call TRBJ1-5; D might be TRBD1 (5 bases). The germline V gene has CDR1 SGHKS and CDR2 YYEKEE (reference sequence). The CDR3 has 15 amino acids. V was clipped by 0 bases and J by 5 bases, with 12 bases between them. The CDR3 nucleotides read TGTGCCAGCAGCTTGGCCTCGACAGCTTATCAGCCCCAGCATTTT. Translated, it gives CASSLASTAYQPQHF.

This clone has more than one count but fewer than ten. The chain has TRBV7-9 and TRBJ1-1; TRBD1 matches at 8 bases. Losses at the gene ends were 5 bases for V and 0 bases for J; bases not matched to a gene: 5. This CDR3 is 15 amino acids long. Germline-derived CDR1 and CDR2 are SEHNR and FQNEAQ (reference sequence). The CDR3 reads CASSRLDRVNTEAFF. The CDR3 region has the DNA TGTGCCAGCAGCCGACTGGACAGGGTGAACACTGAAGCTTTCTTT.

The chain uses TRBV2 and TRBJ1-6; a weak D match, TRBD1 (5 bases). This CDR3 comprises 19 residues. The ends were cut back, 1 base at V and 0 bases at J, with 16 bases in the middle. Looked up from germline, CDR1 is SNHLY and CDR2 is FYNNEI. The CDR3 DNA sequence: TGTGCCAGCAGTGAAGTCAAGGGGCTGACGAGCTCCTATAATTCACCCCTCCACTTT. The encoded protein is CASSEVKGLTSSYNSPLHF.

This sequence joins TRBV10-3 and TRBJ2-3, with 11 bases that match TRBD2. Germline V gives CDR1 ENHRY, CDR2 SYGVKD. Trimming cost V 4 bases and J 0 bases; bases outside gene matches: 3. The CDR3 sequence is 16 residues long. In DNA, the CDR3 is TGTGCCATCAGTGGACTAGCGGGACAGAGCACAGATACGCAGTATTTT. Residues: CAISGLAGQSTDTQYF.

About this clone itself: The sample contains more than one DNA sequence encoding this CDR3. The chain has TRBV6-5 and TRBJ1-5, with TRBD1 matching over 9 bases. Germline values: CDR1 MNHEY, CDR2 SVGAGI. This CDR3 comprises 15 residues. J gave up 2 bases and V 5 bases, and 4 bases lay outside the gene matches. Here the CDR3 reads CASSTTGGGNQPQHF. The CDR3 DNA reads as TGTGCCAGCAGTACGACAGGGGGAGGCAATCAGCCCCAGCATTTT.

The chain joins TRBV4-3 to TRBJ1-5, with D possibly being TRBD1 (5 bases). The ends were cut back, 6 bases at V and 5 bases at J, with 14 bases in the middle. Germline values: CDR1 LGHNA, CDR2 YSLEER. The CDR3 has 14 amino acids. CDR3 in amino acids: CASSPGWGDQPQHF. The DNA of the CDR3 is TGCGCCAGCAGTCCAGGGTGGGGTGATCAGCCCCAGCATTTT.

The chain recombines TRBV7-9 with TRBJ1-2; D gene uncertain. Germline V lookup: CDR1 SEHNR, CDR2 FQNEAQ (reference sequence). V lost 5 bases to trimming and J lost 7 bases, with 14 bases between them. CDR3 length equals 13 residues. As DNA, the CDR3 is TGTGCCAGCAGCCCCGAGGAGGGAACTGGCTACACCTTC. This codes for CASSPEEGTGYTF. Filled out from reference TRBV7-9 and TRBJ1-2, the complete variable domain reads DTGVSQNPRHKITKRGQNVTFRCDPISEHNRLYWYRQTLGQGPEFLTYFQNEAQLEKSRLLSDRFSAERPKGSFSTLEIQRTEQGDSAMYLCASSPEEGTGYTFGSGTRLTVV.